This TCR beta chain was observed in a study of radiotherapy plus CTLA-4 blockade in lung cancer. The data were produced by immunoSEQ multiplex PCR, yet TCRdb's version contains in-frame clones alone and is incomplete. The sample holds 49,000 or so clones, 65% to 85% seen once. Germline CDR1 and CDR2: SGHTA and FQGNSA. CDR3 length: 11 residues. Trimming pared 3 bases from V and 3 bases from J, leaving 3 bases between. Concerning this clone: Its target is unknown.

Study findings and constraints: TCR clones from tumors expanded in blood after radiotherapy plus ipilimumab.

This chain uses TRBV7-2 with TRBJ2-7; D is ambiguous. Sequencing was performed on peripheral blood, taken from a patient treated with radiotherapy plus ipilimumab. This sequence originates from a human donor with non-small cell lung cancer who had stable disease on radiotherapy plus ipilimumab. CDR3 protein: CASSFRYEQYF. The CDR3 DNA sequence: TGTGCCAGCAGCTTCCGCTACGAGCAGTACTTC. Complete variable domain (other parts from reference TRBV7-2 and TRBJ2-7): GAGVSQSPSNKVTEKGKDVELRCDPISGHTALYWYRQSLGQGLEFLIYFQGNSAPDKSGLPSDRFSAERTGGSVSTLTIQRTQQEDSAVYLCASSFRYEQYFGPGTRLTVT.